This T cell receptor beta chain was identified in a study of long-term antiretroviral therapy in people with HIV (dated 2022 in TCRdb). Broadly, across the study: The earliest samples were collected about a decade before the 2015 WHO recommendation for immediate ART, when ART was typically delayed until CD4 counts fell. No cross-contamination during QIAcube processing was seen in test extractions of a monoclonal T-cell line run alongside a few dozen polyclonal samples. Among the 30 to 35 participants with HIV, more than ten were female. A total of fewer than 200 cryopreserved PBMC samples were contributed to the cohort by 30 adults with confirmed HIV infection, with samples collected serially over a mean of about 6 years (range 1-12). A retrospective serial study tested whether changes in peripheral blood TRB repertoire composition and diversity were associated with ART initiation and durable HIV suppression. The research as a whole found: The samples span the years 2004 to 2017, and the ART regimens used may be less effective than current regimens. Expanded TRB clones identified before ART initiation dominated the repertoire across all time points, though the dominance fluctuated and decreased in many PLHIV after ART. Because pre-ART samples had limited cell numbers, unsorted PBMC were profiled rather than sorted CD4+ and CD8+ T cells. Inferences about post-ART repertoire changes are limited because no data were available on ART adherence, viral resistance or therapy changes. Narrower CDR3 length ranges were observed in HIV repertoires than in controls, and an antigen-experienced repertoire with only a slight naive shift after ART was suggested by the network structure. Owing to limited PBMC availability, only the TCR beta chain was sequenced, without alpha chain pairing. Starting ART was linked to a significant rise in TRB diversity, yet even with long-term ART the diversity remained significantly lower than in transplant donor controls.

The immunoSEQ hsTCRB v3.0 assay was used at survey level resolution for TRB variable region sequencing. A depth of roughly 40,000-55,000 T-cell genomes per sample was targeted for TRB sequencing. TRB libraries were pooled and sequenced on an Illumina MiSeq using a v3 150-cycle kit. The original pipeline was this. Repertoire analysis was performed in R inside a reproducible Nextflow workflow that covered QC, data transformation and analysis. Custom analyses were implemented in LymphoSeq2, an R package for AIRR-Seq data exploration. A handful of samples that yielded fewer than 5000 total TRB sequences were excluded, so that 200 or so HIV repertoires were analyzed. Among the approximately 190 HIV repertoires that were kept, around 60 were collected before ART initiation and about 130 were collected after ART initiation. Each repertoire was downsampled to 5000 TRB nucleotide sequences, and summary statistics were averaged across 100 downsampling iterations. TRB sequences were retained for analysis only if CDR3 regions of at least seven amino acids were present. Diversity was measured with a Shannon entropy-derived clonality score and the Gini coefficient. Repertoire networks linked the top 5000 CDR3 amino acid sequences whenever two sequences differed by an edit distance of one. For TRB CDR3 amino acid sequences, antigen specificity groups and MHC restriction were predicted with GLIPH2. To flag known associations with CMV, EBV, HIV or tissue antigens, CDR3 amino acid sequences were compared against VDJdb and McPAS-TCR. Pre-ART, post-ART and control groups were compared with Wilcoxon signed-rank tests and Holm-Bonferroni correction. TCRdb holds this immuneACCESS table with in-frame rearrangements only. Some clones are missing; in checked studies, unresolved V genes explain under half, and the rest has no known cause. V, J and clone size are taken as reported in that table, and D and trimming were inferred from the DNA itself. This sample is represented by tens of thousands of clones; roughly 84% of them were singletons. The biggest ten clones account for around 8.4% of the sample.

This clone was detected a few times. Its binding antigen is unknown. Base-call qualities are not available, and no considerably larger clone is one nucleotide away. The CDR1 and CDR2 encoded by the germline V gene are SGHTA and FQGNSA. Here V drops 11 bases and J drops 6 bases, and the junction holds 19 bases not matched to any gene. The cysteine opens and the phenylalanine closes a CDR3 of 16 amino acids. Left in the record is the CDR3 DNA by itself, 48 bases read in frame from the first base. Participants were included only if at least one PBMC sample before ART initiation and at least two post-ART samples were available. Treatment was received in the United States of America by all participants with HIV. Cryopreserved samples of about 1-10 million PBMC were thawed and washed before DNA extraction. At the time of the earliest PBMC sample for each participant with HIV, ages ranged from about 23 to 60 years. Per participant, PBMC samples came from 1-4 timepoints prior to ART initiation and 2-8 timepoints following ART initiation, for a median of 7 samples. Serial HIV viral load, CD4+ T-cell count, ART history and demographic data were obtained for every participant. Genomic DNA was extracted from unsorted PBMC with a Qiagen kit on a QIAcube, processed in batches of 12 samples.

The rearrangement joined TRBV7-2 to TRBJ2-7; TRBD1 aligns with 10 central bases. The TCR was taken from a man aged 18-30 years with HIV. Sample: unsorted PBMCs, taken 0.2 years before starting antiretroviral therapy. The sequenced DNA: TGTGCCGCGACCCGGGACAGGGGATCGGTATCGTCCGAGCAGTACTTC. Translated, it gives CAATRDRGSVSSEQYF.